These 27 T cell receptor beta chains were sequenced from one sample in a study of shared clonotypes between healthy human individuals. The data were produced by immunoSEQ multiplex PCR, yet TCRdb's version contains in-frame clones alone and is incomplete. Among roughly 1,800,000 clones, approximately 94% were seen once, and the ten largest hold more than 0.95%. Naivety among CD8 cells was defined by CD45RO negativity and positive CCR7 selection, thereby excluding terminally differentiated effector memory CD45RA+ cells. The specimen sequenced was naive CD8+ T cells sorted from blood. These receptors came from a man between 18 and 29 years old in good health.

Concerning this clone: The germline gene is not matched at one end of the junction; a read error may be the cause. The chain is built from TRBV5-1 and TRBJ2-7; D ambiguous. Germline V gene data show CDR1 as SGHRS and CDR2 as YFSETQ. The CDR3 loop spans 10 amino acids. CDR3: CASSITTVRF. The CDR3 region has the DNA TGCGCCAGCAGCATTACGACCGTGCGGTTC.

The chain couples TRBV4-1 to TRBJ2-7; maybe TRBD2 (5 bases). Trimming stripped 0 bases from V and 4 bases from J, with 13 bases between. This CDR3 is built from 15 residues. Germline V gene data show CDR1 as MGHRA and CDR2 as YSYEKL. The CDR3 loop reads CASSQEELGLYEQYF. The CDR3 DNA reads TGCGCCAGCAGCCAAGAAGAACTAGGGCTTTACGAGCAGTACTTC.

The chain joins TRBV13 to TRBJ2-7; 9 bases fit TRBD2. This CDR3 comprises 14 residues. Germline V CDR1 and CDR2: PRHDT, FYEKMQ (reference sequence). The V segment lost 3 bases and the J segment 4 bases; nucleotides outside the gene matches: 4. CDR3: CASSFTGLAYEQYF. As DNA, the CDR3 is TGTGCCAGCAGCTTTACGGGACTAGCTTACGAGCAGTACTTC.

Notes on this clone: At one of its ends the junction is not consistent with the germline gene, which may arise from a read error. The V and J genes are TRBV19 and TRBJ2-7; D is unclear. The V gene's germline CDR1 is LNHDA and CDR2 SQIVND (reference sequence). The CDR3 sequence is 14 residues long. The CDR3 sequence is CASSTVGTRYEQYF. In DNA form, the CDR3 reads TGTGCCAGCAGTACGGTCGGAACACGTTACGAGCAGTACTTC.

This rearrangement joins TRBV6-1 to TRBJ2-2; TRBD1 agrees at 8 bases. The CDR3 totals 15 residues. V gave up 3 bases and J gave up 2 bases; unmatched junction bases: 2. In germline, CDR1 is MNHNS, CDR2 SASEGT. In DNA, the CDR3 is TGTGCCAGCAGTGAGGACAGGGTAAACACCGGGGAGCTGTTTTTT. It encodes CASSEDRVNTGELFF.

The rearrangement joins TRBV5-6 to TRBJ2-3; no reliable D call. Germline V lookup: CDR1 SGHDT, CDR2 YYEEEE. This CDR3 spans 11 amino acids. V was cut by 7 bases and J by 3 bases, with 6 bases left in between. CDR3: CASGITDTQYF. In nucleotides, the CDR3 is TGTGCCAGCGGAATTACAGATACGCAGTATTTT. Supplemented by reference TRBV5-6 and TRBJ2-3, the full variable domain reads DAGVTQSPTHLIKTRGQQVTLRCSPKSGHDTVSWYQQALGQGPQFIFQYYEEEERQRGNFPDRFSGHQFPNYSSELNVNALLLGDSALYLCASGITDTQYFGPGTRLTVL.

This chain uses TRBV27 with TRBJ2-2; TRBD2 matches 9 bases. The germline CDR1 and CDR2 sequences are MNHEY and SMNVEV (reference sequence). This CDR3 comprises 16 residues. The ends lost 3 bases at V and 4 bases at J; junction bases unmatched: 6. CDR3 residues: CASSFILAGSTGELFF. In nucleotides, the CDR3 is TGTGCCAGCAGTTTCATCCTAGCGGGGTCCACCGGGGAGCTGTTTTTT.

This sequence joins TRBV7-9 and TRBJ1-5; unclear D gene. The germline V gene encodes CDR1 SEHNR and CDR2 FQNEAQ (reference sequence). Trimming shortened V by 3 bases and J by 8 bases, and 17 bases separated the two germline ends. CDR3 length: 15 residues. The CDR3 reads CASSLGALAREPQHF. The CDR3 coding sequence is TGTGCCAGCAGCTTGGGTGCCCTAGCAAGGGAGCCCCAGCATTTT.

The genes are TRBV15 and TRBJ1-3; D not certain. Germline V gene data show CDR1 as LNHNV and CDR2 as YYDKDF (reference sequence). CDR3 length equals 14 residues. Trimming pared 5 bases from V and 0 bases from J, leaving 8 bases between. The CDR3 DNA reads TGTGCCACCAGCGGCGAAAGCTCTGGAAACACCATATATTTT. It specifies CATSGESSGNTIYF.

The chain employs TRBV28 and TRBJ2-5; 13 nucleotides agree with TRBD2. The CDR3 totals 18 residues. The J segment lost 5 bases and the V segment lost 6 bases, leaving 15 bases of the junction unmatched. The germline gives CDR1 MDHEN, CDR2 SYDVKM. The CDR3 DNA follows: TGTGCCAGCAGCCCGGGACTAGCGGGGTCTTTTCCGGGGGAGACCCAGTACTTC. Encoded protein: CASSPGLAGSFPGETQYF.

This clone has a single count. The chain combines TRBV10-3 with TRBJ2-7, with 7 positions matching TRBD2. From germline, CDR1 is ENHRY and CDR2 SYGVKD. J lost 6 bases, V lost 8 bases, and 4 bases had no gene match. This CDR3 contains 11 residues. The CDR3 protein is CAIGEGGEQYF. CDR3 coding DNA: TGTGCCATCGGGGAGGGAGGCGAGCAGTACTTC.

This chain connects TRBV18 to TRBJ2-5; TRBD1 aligns across 11 bases. The CDR3 length is 18 residues. Germline V gene sequence: CDR1 KGHSH, CDR2 LQKENI. With 3 bases clipped from V and 5 bases from J, the junction kept 14 bases outside the gene matches. CDR3 bases: TGTGCCAGCTCACCGGCCTTGCGGACAGGGGGCCCAAGGGAGACCCAGTACTTC. It is translated as CASSPALRTGGPRETQYF. Variable domain in full (rest from reference TRBV18 and TRBJ2-5): NAGVMQNPRHLVRRRGQEARLRCSPMKGHSHVYWYRQLPEEGLKFMVYLQKENIIDESGMPKERFSAEFPKEGPSILRIQQVVRGDSAAYFCASSPALRTGGPRETQYFGPGTRLLVL.

The chain recombines TRBV4-1 with TRBJ1-3; D is undetermined. Germline V gives CDR1 MGHRA, CDR2 YSYEKL. This CDR3 is 16 amino acids long. Trimming removed 0 bases from V and 0 bases from J, with 9 bases in between. CDR3 DNA sequence: TGCGCCAGCAGCCAAGACACCTCCGACTCTGGAAACACCATATATTTT. Encoded protein: CASSQDTSDSGNTIYF.

This clone was detected only once. V and J are TRBV2 and TRBJ2-7; a weak D match, TRBD1 (5 bases). There are 13 residues in the CDR3. Trimming took 5 bases from V and 6 from J, leaving 14 bases between them. CDR1 and CDR2 (germline): SNHLY, FYNNEI. The CDR3 coding sequence is TGTGCCAGCAGTTTCAGGGCAGGTCGCGAGCAGTACTTC. Protein: CASSFRAGREQYF.

The gene calls are TRBV6-1 and TRBJ1-5; possible D gene TRBD1, 5 bases. Germline V gene lookup returns CDR1 MNHNS and CDR2 SASEGT. V was pared by 1 base and J by 0 bases, with 16 bases between. The CDR3 runs 18 residues. The CDR3 protein is CASSEGSRGVYSNQPQHF. For the CDR3, the DNA is TGTGCCAGCAGTGAAGGAAGTCGAGGGGTGTATAGCAATCAGCCCCAGCATTTT.

Concerning this clone itself: The identical CDR3 is also encoded by other nucleotide sequences in the sample. DNA of the CDR3: TGCGCCAGCAGCCAAGAAGACGGCGGGGAGCTGTTTTTT. It codes for CASSQEDGGELFF. The rearrangement uses TRBV4-1 and TRBJ2-2; no firm D call. Per the germline V gene, CDR1 is MGHRA and CDR2 is YSYEKL. This CDR3 contains 13 residues. V lost 0 bases and J lost 7, with 6 bases in between.

The chain has TRBV7-9 and TRBJ2-3; D unclear. The CDR3 is 16 amino acids. Germline V gene data show CDR1 as SEHNR and CDR2 as FQNEAQ (reference sequence). The ends were cut back, 2 bases at V and 1 base at J, with 13 bases in the middle. DNA for the CDR3: TGTGCCAGCAGCTTATTGGTAGGTGGTGGCACAGATACGCAGTATTTT. It is translated as CASSLLVGGGTDTQYF.

The rearrangement uses TRBV5-6 and TRBJ2-3; D might be TRBD2 (6 bases). This CDR3 has 17 amino acids. From germline, CDR1 is SGHDT and CDR2 YYEEEE. Trimming pared 4 bases from V and 2 bases from J, leaving 20 bases between. The CDR3 DNA follows: TGTGCCAGCAGCCCTCGTAGGGAGCGGGTGCTCACAGATACGCAGTATTTT. Amino acids: CASSPRRERVLTDTQYF.

The V call is TRBV6-6, the J call TRBJ2-7; D is unresolved. The length of the CDR3 is 13 residues. V shed 6 bases and J shed 4 bases, with 13 bases lying between them. In germline, CDR1 is MNHNY, CDR2 SVGAGI (reference sequence). The CDR3 DNA reads as TGTGCCAGCAGAAATTACAGTGAGTACGAGCAGTACTTC. This encodes CASRNYSEYEQYF.

The chain recombines TRBV7-3 with TRBJ2-1; D unclear. The ends were cut back, 5 bases at V and 8 bases at J, with 13 bases in the middle. CDR3 length: 13 residues. CDR1 and CDR2 from the germline V gene are SGHTA and FQGTGA. The CDR3 reads CASSASLWDEQFF. The CDR3 region has the DNA TGTGCCAGCAGCGCCTCCTTGTGGGATGAGCAGTTCTTC.

The chain couples TRBV7-8 to TRBJ1-5; D call uncertain. Trimming removed 7 bases from V and 5 bases from J, with 15 bases in between. CDR3 length: 14 amino acids. The V gene's germline CDR1 is SGHVS and CDR2 FQNEAQ. CDR3 sequence: CASTEGGEYQPQHF. In nucleotides, the CDR3 is TGTGCCAGCACCGAGGGCGGGGAATATCAGCCCCAGCATTTT.

The chain links TRBV10-1 to TRBJ2-1, with 9 bases that match TRBD2. J gave up 0 bases and V 0 bases, and 3 bases lay outside the gene matches. The CDR3 loop spans 17 amino acids. The germline CDR1 and CDR2 sequences are WNHNN and SYGVQD (reference sequence). The CDR3 DNA follows: TGCGCCAGCAGTGAGTCGTGGCGGGAGGGCTCCTACAATGAGCAGTTCTTC. It encodes CASSESWREGSYNEQFF.

The chain recombines TRBV10-2 with TRBJ1-2, with D unresolved. V was shortened by 3 bases and J by 7 bases, with 12 bases between the two germline ends. Germline CDR1 is WSHSY and CDR2 is SAAADI. The CDR3 contains 13 residues. The CDR3 region is CASSDMGFSGYTF. The CDR3 nucleotides are TGCGCCAGCAGTGATATGGGGTTTTCTGGCTACACCTTC.

The chain joins TRBV29-1 to TRBJ2-5; TRBD1 matches at 7 bases. V gave up 4 bases and J gave up 2 bases; unmatched junction bases: 4. CDR1 and CDR2 from the germline V gene are SQVTM and ANQGSEA. The CDR3 consists of 13 residues. DNA of the CDR3: TGCAGCGTTGGGGGACAGACACAAGAGACCCAGTACTTC. It specifies CSVGGQTQETQYF.

This chain joins TRBV4-1 and TRBJ1-1, with 8 bases aligning to TRBD1. Germline V gene lookup returns CDR1 MGHRA and CDR2 YSYEKL. V dropped 4 bases and J dropped 1; count of bases not matched to a gene: 8. The CDR3 consists of 16 residues. CDR3 in DNA: TGCGCCAGCAGCCCACAGGGGGAAGGGAGGAACACTGAAGCTTTCTTT. Amino acid sequence: CASSPQGEGRNTEAFF.

This chain links TRBV4-3 with TRBJ2-5; the D is unclear. The CDR3 sequence is 13 residues long. Deletions cut 0 bases from V and 4 bases from J, with 6 bases between. The germline CDR1 and CDR2 sequences are LGHNA and YSLEER. The CDR3 nucleotides are TGCGCCAGCAGCCAAGATGAAGGAGAGACCCAGTACTTC. Translated: CASSQDEGETQYF.

This clone came up once. The gene calls are TRBV6-5 and TRBJ2-3; tentatively, D is TRBD1 (5 bases). Germline assignment: CDR1 MNHEY and CDR2 SVGAGI. This CDR3 is 14 amino acids long. The V and J ends lost 2 bases and 6 bases respectively, with 12 bases between them. The CDR3 bases are TGTGCCAGCAGTTACGGCGCAGGGCGGGATACGCAGTATTTT. Protein: CASSYGAGRDTQYF.